The next 9 T cell receptor beta chains were all read from a single sample in a study of T-cell memory formation after mild COVID-19. TCRdb recomputed calls from the 5' RACE reads with MiXCR, one row per CDR3 protein. The data hold a few hundred thousand distinct CDR3 sequences, with 25% to 30% observed a single time. Sequenced sample: PBMCs or a T cell subset sorted from them (not recorded which). These receptors were obtained from an adult woman who had mild COVID-19 (a few samples of this study predate the infection). Cell type and time point are not known.

The table lists this clonotype with many counts. The chain joins TRBV20-1 to TRBJ2-1, with 10 nucleotides matching TRBD2. The CDR3 loop spans 18 amino acids. The V and J ends lost 5 bases and 0 bases, in that order; junction bases with no gene match: 13. The V gene's germline CDR1 is DFQATT and CDR2 SNEGSKA (reference sequence). This CDR3 reads CSAPSTGTSARSYNEQFF. The CDR3, as DNA: TGCAGTGCTCCTTCTACCGGGACTAGCGCTCGCTCCTACAATGAGCAGTTCTTC.

This clonotype appeared a few times. The CDR3 bases are TGTGCCAGCAGTTTCGGCACCTCGGGGTATGGCTACACCTTC. Amino acid sequence: CASSFGTSGYGYTF. The rearrangement links TRBV12-3 or TRBV12-4 to TRBJ1-2; D unresolved. This CDR3 contains 14 residues. The V gene lost 3 bases and the J gene lost 5 bases, with 13 bases spanning the gap.

The V call is TRBV9, the J call TRBJ1-2; D gene ambiguous. CDR3 size: 14 residues. V lost 2 bases and J lost 0, with 8 bases in between. Germline V lookup: CDR1 SGDLS, CDR2 YYNGEE. DNA of the CDR3: TGTGCCAGCAGCGTGGACGCTTCTAACTATGGCTACACCTTC. It yields the protein CASSVDASNYGYTF. The entire variable domain, with the rest obtained from reference TRBV9 and TRBJ1-2, is as follows: DSGVTQTPKHLITATGQRVTLRCSPRSGDLSVYWYQQSLDQGLQFLIQYYNGEERAKGNILERFSAQQFPDLHSELNLSSLELGDSALYFCASSVDASNYGYTFGSGTRLTVV.

This chain uses TRBV18 with TRBJ2-2; D might be TRBD2 (6 bases). The CDR3 extends over 14 amino acids. V dropped 4 bases and J dropped 5 bases, with 11 bases sitting between them. Per the germline V gene, CDR1 is KGHSH and CDR2 is LQKENI. Here the CDR3 reads CASSLGLQTGELFF. CDR3 nucleotide sequence: TGTGCCAGCTCACTGGGACTTCAAACCGGGGAGCTGTTTTTT.

Notes on this clonotype: A read error may account for a junction end that differs from germline. This chain connects TRBV7-7 to TRBJ2-5, with D maybe TRBD1 (5 bases). The CDR3 totals 15 residues. Germline CDR1 reads SSHAT; CDR2 reads FNYEAQ (reference sequence). The CDR3 DNA reads as TGTGCTAGCAGCCTCAGCGCAGGGAAAAGGGAGACCCAGTACTTC. Translated: CASSLSAGKRETQYF.

In DNA, the CDR3 is TGCAGTGCTAGAGTCTGGGACAGGGACTCCTACGAGCAGTACTTC. Protein: CSARVWDRDSYEQYF. V usage is TRBV20-1 and J usage is TRBJ2-7; 9 bases agree with TRBD1. With 1 base clipped from V and 0 bases from J, the junction kept 4 bases outside the gene matches. The CDR3 length is 15 residues. Germline V gene lookup returns CDR1 DFQATT and CDR2 SNEGSKA (reference sequence).

A note on this clonotype: One junction end does not reproduce the germline sequence, and a read error may be involved. The V and J genes are TRBV11-2 and TRBJ1-2; 10 bases match TRBD1. This CDR3 has 13 amino acids. CDR1 and CDR2 from the germline V gene are SGHAT and FQNNGV. The CDR3 region is CASSLDRGPGYTF. CDR3 bases: TGTGCCAGCAGCCTAGACAGGGGGCCGGGCTACACCTTC.

The chain is built from TRBV5-1 and TRBJ2-3, with D perhaps matching TRBD1 (6 bases). The CDR3 is made up of 14 amino acids. Germline CDR1 and CDR2: SGHRS and YFSETQ. V was shortened by 3 bases and J by 2 bases, with 10 bases between the two germline ends. CDR3 in amino acids: CASSWGQDTDTQYF. CDR3 DNA: TGCGCCAGCAGCTGGGGACAAGACACAGATACGCAGTATTTT. Full variable domain (outside the CDR3, taken from reference TRBV5-1 and TRBJ2-3): KAGVTQTPRYLIKTRGQQVTLSCSPISGHRSVSWYQQTPGQGLQFLFEYFSETQRNKGNFPGRFSGRQFSNSRSEMNVSTLELGDSALYLCASSWGQDTDTQYFGPGTRLTVL.

In this sample, this clonotype turned up a few times. The chain recombines TRBV24-1 with TRBJ2-1; weak D call: TRBD2 (6 bases). The CDR3 totals 14 residues. Trimming took 4 bases from V and 6 from J, leaving 12 bases between them. CDR1 is KGHDR and CDR2 is SFDVKD in the germline V gene. For the CDR3, the DNA is TGTGCCACCAGTGACCCCCGGGGAGGCAATGAGCAGTTCTTC. Protein product: CATSDPRGGNEQFF.